What follows is one T cell receptor (beta chain) and its context. What it binds is not known. The data originate from a study of blood T cells in healthy people across ages. Study-level findings and limits: Expanded clonotype shifts may have been confounded, as the donors had an unknown CMV status.

Each donor supplied approximately 10 milliliters of peripheral blood. The study isolated at least 7 million PBMCs from each sample. Between the trimmed V and J ends, which lost 0 bases and 1 base, there was a span of 9 bases. This CDR3 comprises 15 residues. CDR1 is LGHNA, CDR2 YSLEER, per germline. Next came a second PCR, run for about 6 to 11 cycles, which used a sample-barcoded 5' primer along with a J-beta primer mix. Each of the cDNA molecules was tagged by a template-switch adaptor with 12 random nucleotides. In TCRdb, the 5' RACE reads were re-called with MiXCR into one record per CDR3 protein. This sample has over a million distinct CDR3 sequences, with approximately 59% found just once.

The sequencing sample was made of blood. The sequence came from a man younger than 35 in good health. The chain recombines TRBV4-3 with TRBJ2-5, with TRBD2 as a possible D gene (5 bases). DNA of the CDR3: TGCGCCAGCAGCCAAGACGCCGGGATCCAAGAGACCCAGTACTTC. It codes for CASSQDAGIQETQYF.